These 29 T cell receptor beta chains share one sample of origin, sequenced in a study of blood T cells in healthy people across ages. A second PCR of 7 to 11 cycles used a sample-barcoded 5' primer and a J-beta primer mix. TCRdb re-derived calls from the 5' RACE reads in MiXCR, one entry per CDR3 protein. The sample carries over a million distinct CDR3 sequences, approximately 63% recorded once. The sample consisted of blood. The receptors come from a man aged 18 to 35 in good health.

This sequence joins TRBV10-1 and TRBJ2-4, with 7 bases lining up with TRBD1. The DNA end lines up better with TRBJ2-7; the J call may be wrong. This CDR3 region has 15 residues. Germline-derived CDR1 and CDR2 are WNHNN and SYGVQD (reference sequence). The CDR3 spells CASSPQTGTPHEQYF. In nucleotides, the CDR3 is TGCGCCAGCAGTCCCCAGACAGGGACACCGCACGAGCAGTACTTC.

Details on this clonotype: No DNA is shown, since the ends of the CDR3 on it are uncertain; the CDR3 is the one TCRdb lists. The CDR3 reads CISVSEADPGQGFHNEQFF. The chain couples TRBV7-5 to TRBJ2-1; the D call in the table, TRBD2, was not verified against the DNA. TRBV7-5 is assigned pseudogene status. Counting both end residues, the CDR3 totals 19 amino acids.

The CDR3 spells CSARMDRDYGYTF. The CDR3 DNA follows: TGCAGTGCTAGAATGGACAGAGACTATGGCTACACCTTC. The chain is built from TRBV20-1 and TRBJ1-2; D is perhaps TRBD1 (6 bases). The V gene lost 2 bases and the J gene lost 3 bases, with 10 bases spanning the gap. Germline CDR1 is DFQATT and CDR2 is SNEGSKA (reference sequence). CDR3 length equals 13 residues.

This clonotype was observed once. CDR3 nucleotide sequence: TGTGCCAGCAGCCAAAATTTCACAGGAGAGCAGTACTTC. Its protein product is CASSQNFTGEQYF. V and J are TRBV14 and TRBJ2-7; TRBD1 might be the D (5 bases). This CDR3 contains 13 residues. Deletions cut 2 bases from V and 7 bases from J, with 12 bases between. CDR1 is SGHDN and CDR2 is FVKESK in the germline V gene.

Concerning this clonotype itself: An end of the junction does not agree with germline; a read error may underlie this. The V and J genes are TRBV9 and TRBJ2-5; D could derive from TRBD1 or TRBD2 (5 bases each). Germline V CDR1 and CDR2: SGDLS, YYNGEE. The CDR3 loop spans 13 amino acids. CDR3 bases: TGTGCCAGCAACCGGGACGGGCAAGAGGCCCAGTACTTC. Amino acid sequence: CASNRDGQEAQYF.

CDR3 bases: TGTGCCAGCAGTTTAAGTGTGGGACTAGCGTACAATGAGCAGTTCTTC. This translates into CASSLSVGLAYNEQFF. The chain links TRBV27 to TRBJ2-1; 10 bases align to TRBD2. J gave up 4 bases and V 2 bases, and 5 bases lay outside the gene matches. Germline values: CDR1 MNHEY, CDR2 SMNVEV (reference sequence). CDR3 length: 16 residues.

The chain is built from TRBV11-3 and TRBJ2-7; the D gene is possibly TRBD2 (6 bases). The end of the DNA is better explained by TRBJ2-5, so the J call may be wrong. This CDR3 spans 16 amino acids. Germline CDR1 reads SGHNT; CDR2 reads YENEEA. CDR3 sequence reads: CASSLGRAALEETQYF. The CDR3 coding sequence is TGTGCCAGCAGCTTAGGGAGGGCGGCCTTGGAGGAGACCCAGTACTTC.

As to this clonotype: A read error may account for a junction end that differs from germline. The chain combines TRBV4-1 with TRBJ1-4; D gene ambiguous. Germline V lookup: CDR1 MGHRA, CDR2 YSYEKL. The CDR3 length is 16 residues. The CDR3, as DNA: TGCGCCAGCAGCTTGAGGCCGGTGGTGGAAAATGAAAAACCGTTTTTT. Residues: CASSLRPVVENEKPFF.

The chain has TRBV4-1 and TRBJ1-1, with a weak D call TRBD1 (5 bases). CDR3 length equals 15 residues. Deletions cut 3 bases from V and 1 base from J, with 12 bases between. The germline V gene has CDR1 MGHRA and CDR2 YSYEKL. The CDR3 sequence is CASSQPRQTNTEAFF. The CDR3 nucleotides are TGCGCCAGCAGCCAGCCGAGACAGACGAACACTGAAGCTTTCTTT.

This clonotype came up a few times. In DNA form, the CDR3 reads TGTGCCAGCAGTTTCCGCGGACTAGCGGCCTACAATGAGCAGTTCTTC. As protein: CASSFRGLAAYNEQFF. The chain joins TRBV6-2 or TRBV6-3 to TRBJ2-1, with 10 bases aligning to TRBD2. The CDR3 consists of 16 residues. Germline V gene data show CDR1 as MNHEY and CDR2 as SVGEGT. With V trimmed by 4 bases and J by 2 bases, 5 bases remained unmatched.

V and J are TRBV4-1 and TRBJ1-4; 8 bases agree with TRBD1. The CDR3 spans 14 residues. The V segment lost 5 bases and the J segment 8 bases; nucleotides outside the gene matches: 7. Per the germline V gene, CDR1 is MGHRA and CDR2 is YSYEKL. The CDR3 bases are TGCGCCAGCAGCGCAGACAGGGGTTACGAAAAACTGTTTTTT. Translating it yields CASSADRGYEKLFF.

The chain has TRBV5-1 and TRBJ2-1, with a weak D call TRBD1 (6 bases). Germline V gene sequence: CDR1 SGHRS, CDR2 YFSETQ. The CDR3 runs to 11 residues. Trimming shortened V by 0 bases and J by 11 bases, and 6 bases separated the two germline ends. The CDR3 region is CASSLGDKQFF. CDR3 DNA: TGCGCCAGCAGCTTGGGGGACAAGCAGTTCTTC.

CDR3 sequence (DNA): TGTGCCAGCAGTCCTGGGCAGTATCTCCAAGAGACCCAGTACTTC. It translates to CASSPGQYLQETQYF. This chain joins TRBV6-6 and TRBJ2-5, with D unresolved. CDR1 is MNHNY, CDR2 SVGAGI, per germline (reference sequence). V was trimmed by 5 bases and J by 1 base, leaving 14 bases between them. This CDR3 is built from 15 residues.

The CDR3 spells CASSVEASGYNEQFF. As DNA, the CDR3 is TGTGCCAGCAGCGTCGAAGCTAGCGGGTACAATGAGCAGTTCTTC. The V call is TRBV11-3, the J call TRBJ2-1; 8 bases agree with TRBD2. Unmatched junction bases numbered 7, after V lost 5 bases and J lost 4 bases. The CDR3 sequence is 15 residues long. CDR1 and CDR2 (germline): SGHNT, YENEEA.

The chain employs TRBV3-1 and TRBJ2-1; 8 positions agree with TRBD1. The CDR3 is made up of 16 amino acids. Losses at the gene ends were 0 bases for V and 6 bases for J; bases not matched to a gene: 7. Germline CDR1 and CDR2: LGHDT and YNNKEL (reference sequence). The CDR3 sequence: CASSQDLRTGSNEQFF. The DNA of the CDR3 is TGTGCCAGCAGCCAAGATCTTAGGACAGGGTCCAATGAGCAGTTCTTC.

This clonotype was detected only a few times. V is TRBV7-9 and J is TRBJ1-2; 10 bases are shared with TRBD1. The CDR3 contains 13 residues. Germline CDR1 SEHNR, CDR2 FQNEAQ (reference sequence). V shed 1 base, J shed 8 bases, and the junction held 1 base outside the gene matches. CDR3 sequence: CASSLETGGGYTF. The CDR3 coding sequence is TGTGCCAGCAGCTTAGAGACAGGGGGCGGCTACACCTTC. The complete variable domain, with remaining parts taken from reference TRBV7-9 and TRBJ1-2, reads DTGVSQNPRHKITKRGQNVTFRCDPISEHNRLYWYRQTLGQGPEFLTYFQNEAQLEKSRLLSDRFSAERPKGSFSTLEIQRTEQGDSAMYLCASSLETGGGYTFGSGTRLTVV.

J is TRBJ2-1 and V is TRBV27; 11 nucleotides agree with TRBD2. This CDR3 has 16 amino acids. Trimming took 6 bases from V and 6 from J; bases not matched to a gene: 10. Germline-derived CDR1 and CDR2 are MNHEY and SMNVEV (reference sequence). The CDR3 nucleotides read TGTGCCAGCAGGCCTATAGCGGGAGGGCCGTCCAATGAGCAGTTCTTC. Its protein is CASRPIAGGPSNEQFF.

This clonotype has just a few counts. This chain links TRBV5-1 with TRBJ2-3; 7 bases agree with TRBD2. The V gene end was trimmed by 2 bases and the J gene end by 2 bases; junction bases not matched to a gene: 8. The germline CDR1 and CDR2 sequences are SGHRS and YFSETQ. The CDR3 sequence is 16 residues long. The CDR3 is CASSLGLAVTTDTQYF. CDR3 DNA: TGCGCCAGCAGCTTAGGTCTAGCGGTTACCACAGATACGCAGTATTTT.

This clonotype has a handful of counts. The chain uses TRBV15 and TRBJ1-2, with unresolved D. V shed 8 bases and J shed 2 bases, with 12 bases lying between them. Germline V gene data show CDR1 as LNHNV and CDR2 as YYDKDF (reference sequence). This CDR3 is built from 13 residues. CDR3 sequence (DNA): TGTGCCACCGCAACAGACGGCAACTATGGCTACACCTTC. It specifies CATATDGNYGYTF. The complete variable domain, with remaining parts taken from reference TRBV15 and TRBJ1-2, reads DAMVIQNPRYQVTQFGKPVTLSCSQTLNHNVMYWYQQKSSQAPKLLFHYYDKDFNNEADTPDNFQSRRPNTSFCFLDIRSPGLGDTAMYLCATATDGNYGYTFGSGTRLTVV.

With regard to this clonotype: At one boundary the junction diverges from the germline segment, which might be a read error. V is TRBV29-1 and J is TRBJ1-4; possible D gene TRBD1, 5 bases. The CDR3 spans 13 residues. Germline V gene sequence: CDR1 SQVTM, CDR2 ANQGSEA. The CDR3 region has the DNA TGCAGCGCTGAAGAGGCATTGGGGGAAAAACCGTTTTTT. Translating it yields CSAEEALGEKPFF.

The V call is TRBV7-9, the J call TRBJ1-2, with D maybe TRBD1 (5 bases). Trimming removed 4 bases at V and 2 bases at J, with 14 bases between. The CDR3 runs to 15 residues. Germline V gives CDR1 SEHNR, CDR2 FQNEAQ (reference sequence). This CDR3 reads CASSSSSGLNYGYTF. CDR3 DNA sequence: TGTGCCAGCAGCTCATCGTCAGGGCTAAACTATGGCTACACCTTC.

The chain couples TRBV20-1 to TRBJ2-7, with 9 bases aligning to TRBD1. This CDR3 is built from 15 residues. V was clipped by 6 bases and J by 4 bases; unmatched bases: 13. The V gene's germline CDR1 is DFQATT and CDR2 SNEGSKA (reference sequence). CDR3 amino acids: CSARHSGTGLYEQYF. The CDR3 region has the DNA TGCAGTGCAAGGCATTCCGGGACAGGGCTGTACGAGCAGTACTTC.

The chain combines TRBV7-9 with TRBJ2-1; D is possibly TRBD2 (5 bases). The DNA end lines up better with TRBJ2-7; the J call may be wrong. CDR1 SEHNR and CDR2 FQNEAQ come from the germline V gene (reference sequence). The CDR3 has 15 amino acids. The CDR3 protein is CASSPDSERSYEQYF. CDR3 bases: TGTGCCAGCAGCCCAGATAGCGAACGATCCTACGAGCAGTACTTC.

The chain has TRBV12-3 or TRBV12-4 and TRBJ2-3; 14 nucleotides line up with TRBD2. V was clipped by 0 bases and J by 5 bases; unmatched bases: 7. This CDR3 region has 18 residues. Here the CDR3 reads CASSLALGLAGDVDTQYF. Here the CDR3 DNA reads TGTGCCAGCAGTTTAGCGCTGGGACTAGCGGGAGATGTAGATACGCAGTATTTT.

This clonotype was recorded a few times. V is TRBV4-2 and J is TRBJ2-1; 12 nucleotides match TRBD2. V lost 0 bases and J lost 5; bases outside the gene matches: 11. Germline CDR1 is LGHNA and CDR2 is YNFKEQ. The CDR3 loop spans 19 amino acids. CDR3 nucleotides: TGTGCCAGCAGCCAAGAGGCACTAGCGGGGGGCCTATTCCACAATGAGCAGTTCTTC. Translating gives CASSQEALAGGLFHNEQFF.

This clonotype was detected many times. The chain uses TRBV13 and TRBJ2-4, with D hard to call. CDR1 is PRHDT, CDR2 FYEKMQ, per germline (reference sequence). The CDR3 extends over 12 amino acids. Trimming removed 4 bases from V and 5 bases from J, with 6 bases in between. The CDR3 reads CASSSSQNIQYF. The CDR3 region has the DNA TGTGCCAGCAGCTCAAGCCAAAACATTCAGTACTTC.

This clonotype was observed a single time. This chain joins TRBV5-1 and TRBJ2-1; TRBD1 might be the D (6 bases). The CDR3 covers 16 residues. Germline-derived CDR1 and CDR2 are SGHRS and YFSETQ. Trimming shortened V by 3 bases and J by 3 bases, and 16 bases separated the two germline ends. CDR3 region: CASSSRGNSIYNEQFF. The DNA for the CDR3 is TGCGCCAGCAGCTCAAGGGGGAATAGTATCTACAATGAGCAGTTCTTC.

The chain couples TRBV3-1 to TRBJ2-2, with unresolved D. The V gene's germline CDR1 is LGHDT and CDR2 YNNKEL (reference sequence). Trimming cost V 1 base and J 7 bases, with 10 bases left between them. The CDR3 has 14 amino acids. In nucleotides, the CDR3 is TGTGCCAGCAGCCAAGGGACCCAACACGGGGAGCTGTTTTTT. Translating gives CASSQGTQHGELFF.

J is TRBJ2-1 and V is TRBV14, with TRBD2 identical over 10 bases. V gave up 2 bases and J gave up 5 bases; unmatched junction bases: 15. The CDR3 runs to 19 residues. Germline lookup yields CDR1 SGHDN and CDR2 FVKESK. CDR3 sequence: CASSQPPASGSLPNNEQFF. In DNA, the CDR3 is TGTGCCAGCAGCCAACCCCCGGCTAGCGGGAGTCTGCCGAACAATGAGCAGTTCTTC.